This T cell receptor beta chain emerged from a study of CD8 T cells in Susac syndrome. Study at large: At the time of blood draw, patients with Susac syndrome were therapy-naive, receiving corticosteroids, or receiving intravenous immunoglobulin alone.

Negative isolation was applied to CD8+ and CD4+ T cells, and FACS enrichment was applied to TEMRA cells. It was with random hexamers that about 0.45 to 1 ug RNA was reverse transcribed. With immunoSEQ multiplex PCR, TCR beta CDR3 was amplified across 54 Vbeta and 13 Jbeta. TCRdb called the immunoSEQ multiplex PCR reads again in MiXCR, with one record for every CDR3 protein. The sample carries 200,000 to 250,000 distinct CDR3 sequences, less than 95% recorded once. V lost 1 base, J lost 6 bases, and 9 bases lay in between. The CDR3 sequence is 13 residues long. CDR1 is SGHAT, CDR2 FQNNGV, per germline.

The origin of this receptor is a human donor with Susac syndrome. The chain joins TRBV11-2 to TRBJ1-1; D is uncertain. Material: CD4+ T cells from PBMCs. CDR3 DNA sequence: TGTGCCAGCAGCTTAGTCCAACCCCCTGAAGCTTTCTTT. Its translation is CASSLVQPPEAFF.